This TCR beta chain comes out of a study of TET2 disruption in CD19-targeted CAR T cells. The CDR3 is 17 amino acids. Trimming removed 2 bases at V and 3 bases at J, with 17 bases between. Treatment indicated: autologous CTL019 cells: CD19 CAR with 4-1BB and CD3 zeta domains. A CD19 CAR with TCR zeta and 4-1BB domains was used. Sequencing used immunoSEQ multiplex PCR; TCRdb keeps in-frame clones, though not all of them. The specimen's table records approximately 700 clones. In terms of frequency, this clone is medium-sized (0.01 to 0.1%). Read data end 3 residues before the CDR3 end; the end is taken from the germline J gene.

This rearrangement joins TRBV12-3 or TRBV12-4 to TRBJ1-5, with a tentative D call TRBD1 (5 bases). The source material was peripheral blood, sampled from a patient treated with CD19 CAR T cells. This sequence originates from a man in his sixties or seventies with chronic lymphocytic leukemia. The CDR3 bases that were read are TGTGCCAGCAGTTTAAGTCGGGGGAATGGGCTCAATCAGCCC. Its protein product is CASSLSRGNGLNQP. The entire CDR3 protein reads CASSLSRGNGLNQPQHF.